One sample yielded the 30 T cell receptor beta chains listed below, sequenced in a study of blood T cell repertoires in COVID-19. Sequencing was performed with immunoSEQ multiplex PCR; in TCRdb, only in-frame clones are kept and a portion is missing. Of some 150,000 clones listed, roughly four fifths were seen once; the top ten hold around 1.6%. The sequenced sample was peripheral blood. Every receptor here comes from a human donor in a cohort sampled during active COVID-19.

The rearrangement uses TRBV28 and TRBJ1-1; possible D gene TRBD1, 6 bases. Germline CDR1 MDHEN, CDR2 SYDVKM. V gave up 5 bases and J gave up 2 bases, with 9 bases separating them. The CDR3 sequence is 13 residues long. CDR3 amino acids: CASSMGTNTEAFF. CDR3 nucleotides: TGTGCCAGCAGTATGGGGACAAACACTGAAGCTTTCTTT.

The V and J genes are TRBV7-3 and TRBJ1-1, with a possible D match to TRBD1 (6 bases). The germline V and J ends were trimmed by 3 bases and 1 base, with 12 bases remaining between them. Germline loops: CDR1 SGHTA, CDR2 FQGTGA. The CDR3 has 15 amino acids. CDR3 bases: TGTGCCAGCAGCTTCCAGCCGGGACAGAACACTGAAGCTTTCTTT. Translation: CASSFQPGQNTEAFF.

The chain uses TRBV19 and TRBJ1-1; weak D call: TRBD1 (6 bases). Trimming left V 9 bases short and J 7 bases short, with 24 bases between. CDR3 length: 15 residues. Per germline, CDR1 LNHDA and CDR2 SQIVND (reference sequence). The CDR3: CASTISGQTNGEAFF. The DNA for the CDR3 is TGTGCCAGCACAATAAGTGGACAGACGAACGGTGAAGCTTTCTTT.

Ten or more counts support this clone. The chain is built from TRBV2 and TRBJ2-1, with D possibly being TRBD1 (5 bases). CDR1 and CDR2 from the germline V gene are SNHLY and FYNNEI. Trimming took off 2 bases at V and 9 bases at J, with 11 bases between the two ends. This CDR3 spans 13 amino acids. In DNA, the CDR3 is TGTGCCAGCAGTGAACCGTTCAGGGTTGAGCAGTTCTTC. It codes for CASSEPFRVEQFF.

The chain joins TRBV12-3 or TRBV12-4 to TRBJ1-2; tentative D call: TRBD1 (6 bases). V was pared by 1 base and J by 6 bases, with 9 bases between. The CDR3 is 13 amino acids. The DNA for the CDR3 is TGTGCCAGCAGTTTAGGTAACAGGGATGGCTACACCTTC. Translation gives CASSLGNRDGYTF.

The chain recombines TRBV2 with TRBJ2-1; 7 bases agree with TRBD2. V dropped 6 bases and J dropped 7; count of bases not matched to a gene: 12. The CDR3 covers 15 residues. Germline V gene lookup returns CDR1 SNHLY and CDR2 FYNNEI. CDR3 loop: CASREGRGVENEQFF. CDR3 in DNA: TGTGCCAGCAGGGAGGGGAGGGGTGTTGAAAATGAGCAGTTCTTC.

The V gene is TRBV23-1, the J gene TRBJ2-3; 7 bases fit TRBD2. Being an ORF, TRBV23-1 has a function that is uncertain. V dropped 10 bases and J dropped 5; count of bases not matched to a gene: 12. The CDR3 has 14 residues. CDR3 coding DNA: TGCGCCACCATGTCGGGAGGAGTCATAGATACGCAGTATTTT. Amino acids: CATMSGGVIDTQYF.

The J gene is TRBJ2-1, the V gene TRBV19; 9 bases fit TRBD2. Germline trimming cut 5 bases from V and 8 bases from J; bases unmatched to any gene: 7. The CDR3 totals 14 residues. Germline CDR1 is LNHDA and CDR2 is SQIVND (reference sequence). The CDR3 region has the DNA TGTGCCAGTAGTCAAGCTAGCGGGAATCATGAGCAGTTCTTC. Its protein product is CASSQASGNHEQFF.

This clone showed up just once. The chain recombines TRBV4-3 with TRBJ2-3; TRBD1 matches 7 bases. This CDR3 region has 17 residues. The V gene's germline CDR1 is LGHNA and CDR2 YSLEER. Losses at the gene ends were 1 base for V and 0 bases for J; bases not matched to a gene: 7. In DNA, the CDR3 is TGCGCCAGCAGCCAAGCTTCAGGGGGTAGTAGCACAGATACGCAGTATTTT. Protein sequence: CASSQASGGSSTDTQYF.

This clone was counted ten times or more. The CDR3 is CASVGGTGSRDGELFF. The CDR3 region has the DNA TGCGCCAGCGTCGGTGGAACCGGGTCTCGGGACGGGGAGCTGTTTTTT. This chain uses TRBV5-1 with TRBJ2-2; possible D gene TRBD2, 5 bases. Germline V gene sequence: CDR1 SGHRS, CDR2 YFSETQ. The CDR3 has 16 amino acids. V dropped 7 bases and J dropped 7 bases, with 23 bases sitting between them.

This sequence joins TRBV30 and TRBJ1-2; a weak D match, TRBD1 (5 bases). V dropped 8 bases and J dropped 6 bases, with 22 bases sitting between them. Germline V CDR1 and CDR2: GTSNPN, SVGIG (reference sequence). The CDR3 totals 14 residues. DNA of the CDR3: TGTGCCGCCTGGAAGGCGGGGCGCGGGGATGGCTACACCTTC. This gives the protein CAAWKAGRGDGYTF.

The J gene is TRBJ2-3, the V gene TRBV7-6; tentatively, D is TRBD2 (7 bases). Trimming removed 4 bases from V and 4 bases from J, with 9 bases in between. This CDR3 has 13 residues. CDR1 and CDR2 (germline): SGHVS, FNYEAQ. This CDR3 is CASSYGGPDTQYF. CDR3 nucleotides: TGTGCCAGCAGCTACGGGGGGCCAGATACGCAGTATTTT.

The chain combines TRBV2 with TRBJ2-2, with TRBD2 matching 11 bases. CDR1 is SNHLY, CDR2 FYNNEI, per germline. The CDR3 is 17 amino acids. V shed 6 bases and J 5 bases; nucleotides not matched to a gene: 11. CDR3 nucleotide sequence: TGTGCCAGCAGACAACAAACTAGCGGGAGCAGGACCGGGGAGCTGTTTTTT. Translation: CASRQQTSGSRTGELFF.

This clone turned up a few times. The chain combines TRBV7-9 with TRBJ1-2, with a possible D match to TRBD1 (5 bases). The CDR3 has 15 amino acids. CDR1 SEHNR and CDR2 FQNEAQ come from the germline V gene (reference sequence). V lost 5 bases, J lost 5 bases, and 18 bases lay in between. The DNA for the CDR3 is TGTGCCAGCAGCCAAGCGGGACGCACTATTTATGGCTACACCTTC. It codes for CASSQAGRTIYGYTF. Drawing the rest from reference TRBV7-9 and TRBJ1-2, the complete variable domain is DTGVSQNPRHKITKRGQNVTFRCDPISEHNRLYWYRQTLGQGPEFLTYFQNEAQLEKSRLLSDRFSAERPKGSFSTLEIQRTEQGDSAMYLCASSQAGRTIYGYTFGSGTRLTVV.

The chain carries TRBV10-2 and TRBJ2-1; a weak D match, TRBD2 (6 bases). Trimming left V 6 bases short and J 10 bases short, with 25 bases between. This CDR3 region has 16 residues. Germline assignment: CDR1 WSHSY and CDR2 SAAADI. The CDR3 here is CASRDGYGSRVSEQFF. CDR3 DNA sequence: TGCGCCAGCAGAGATGGGTACGGGAGCCGTGTCTCAGAGCAGTTCTTC.

The chain carries TRBV6-2 or TRBV6-3 and TRBJ2-3, with TRBD1 matching over 7 bases. Germline V lookup: CDR1 MNHEY, CDR2 SVGEGT. This CDR3 is 19 amino acids long. V was clipped by 0 bases and J by 2 bases; unmatched bases: 14. DNA of the CDR3: TGTGCCAGCAGTTACTCGATTTTTGCTGGGGGACAGTACACAGATACGCAGTATTTT. Translation gives CASSYSIFAGGQYTDTQYF.

This chain links TRBV6-5 with TRBJ1-2; 8 bases match TRBD1. The V and J ends lost 6 bases and 0 bases, in that order; junction bases with no gene match: 6. In germline, CDR1 is MNHEY, CDR2 SVGAGI. This CDR3 is 15 amino acids long. In nucleotides, the CDR3 is TGTGCCAGCAGGTCCGGGACAGGATCTAACTATGGCTACACCTTC. Amino acid sequence: CASRSGTGSNYGYTF.

This clone was counted a single time. The rearrangement links TRBV27 to TRBJ1-5; D unclear. The CDR3 sequence is 16 residues long. Germline CDR1 reads MNHEY; CDR2 reads SMNVEV (reference sequence). Trimming took off 4 bases at V and 4 bases at J, with 17 bases between the two ends. The CDR3 sequence is CASSSEALIRNQPQHF. Here the CDR3 DNA reads TGTGCCAGCAGTTCTGAGGCTTTGATAAGAAATCAGCCCCAGCATTTT.

The V gene is TRBV7-9, the J gene TRBJ1-1; D is possibly TRBD1 (5 bases). The CDR3 is 18 residues long. Germline CDR1 is SEHNR and CDR2 is FQNEAQ (reference sequence). Trimming took off 0 bases at V and 4 bases at J, with 21 bases between the two ends. The CDR3 here is CASSLAFPGWARGTEAFF. The CDR3, as DNA: TGTGCCAGCAGCTTAGCGTTCCCAGGGTGGGCGCGGGGCACTGAAGCTTTCTTT.

The chain has TRBV11-2 and TRBJ1-4, with 7 bases aligning to TRBD1. CDR1 is SGHAT, CDR2 FQNNGV, per germline. There are 15 residues in the CDR3. The trim removed 4 bases at V and 2 bases at J, leaving 4 bases unmatched. The CDR3 loop reads CASSSQGVTNEKLFF. DNA of the CDR3: TGTGCCAGCAGCTCGCAGGGGGTGACTAATGAAAAACTGTTTTTT.

This sequence joins TRBV3-1 (or the pseudogene TRBV3-2) and TRBJ2-1; no definite D call. V was shortened by 0 bases and J by 0 bases, with 6 bases between the two germline ends. The CDR3 extends over 15 amino acids. From germline, CDR1 is LGHDT and CDR2 YNNKEL (reference sequence). CDR3 in DNA: TGTGCCAGCAGCCAAGAGGTGAGCTCCTACAATGAGCAGTTCTTC. Translating gives CASSQEVSSYNEQFF.

On this clone: This same CDR3 is encoded by further DNA sequences in the sample. V is TRBV28 and J is TRBJ2-5, with D perhaps matching TRBD1 (6 bases). Per the germline V gene, CDR1 is MDHEN and CDR2 is SYDVKM. The CDR3 covers 15 residues. Trimming shortened V by 4 bases and J by 5 bases, and 17 bases separated the two germline ends. The CDR3 protein is CASSSNTGWGETQYF. CDR3 coding DNA: TGTGCCAGCAGTTCAAATACAGGGTGGGGGGAGACCCAGTACTTC.

This clone was counted between two and nine times. V usage is TRBV2 and J usage is TRBJ2-7; 13 nucleotides match TRBD2. This CDR3 has 15 amino acids. With V trimmed by 9 bases and J by 1 base, 6 bases remained unmatched. The V gene's germline CDR1 is SNHLY and CDR2 FYNNEI. DNA for the CDR3: TGTGCCAGTTGGACTAGCGGGAGTTTATCCTACGAGCAGTACTTC. It encodes CASWTSGSLSYEQYF.

The chain joins TRBV18 to TRBJ2-2; D possibly corresponds to TRBD2 (6 bases). Germline CDR1 is KGHSH and CDR2 is LQKENI. V dropped 8 bases and J dropped 4 bases, with 14 bases sitting between them. The CDR3 length is 14 residues. CDR3 sequence (DNA): TGTGCCAGCGACCAAACCGGGAGCACCGGGGAGCTGTTTTTT. The encoded protein is CASDQTGSTGELFF.

The chain is built from TRBV18 and TRBJ2-1; TRBD1 matches 7 bases. The CDR3 loop spans 16 amino acids. Germline assignment: CDR1 KGHSH and CDR2 LQKENI. V gave up 4 bases and J gave up 7 bases; unmatched junction bases: 13. CDR3 DNA sequence: TGTGCCAGCTCACTAGGATCGACAGGGTCGGGAAATGAGCAGTTCTTC. Its translation is CASSLGSTGSGNEQFF. Complete variable domain (other parts from reference TRBV18 and TRBJ2-1): NAGVMQNPRHLVRRRGQEARLRCSPMKGHSHVYWYRQLPEEGLKFMVYLQKENIIDESGMPKERFSAEFPKEGPSILRIQQVVRGDSAAYFCASSLGSTGSGNEQFFGPGTRLTVL.

V gene TRBV11-2 combines with J gene TRBJ1-6; 9 bases fit TRBD1. The V segment lost 4 bases and the J segment 10 bases; nucleotides outside the gene matches: 11. CDR3 length: 16 residues. Germline V gene data show CDR1 as SGHAT and CDR2 as FQNNGV. The CDR3 region is CASSSTTGGGKSPLHF. The DNA of the CDR3 is TGTGCCAGCAGCTCCACTACAGGGGGCGGGAAATCACCCCTCCACTTT.

The table lists this clone with a count of one. The chain employs TRBV2 and TRBJ1-1; 8 bases line up with TRBD1. Germline values: CDR1 SNHLY, CDR2 FYNNEI. This CDR3 has 14 amino acids. V was clipped by 6 bases and J by 1 base; unmatched bases: 4. CDR3 in DNA: TGTGCCAGCAGGAGACAGGGGCGGAACACTGAAGCTTTCTTT. Amino acid sequence: CASRRQGRNTEAFF.

The chain recombines TRBV5-1 with TRBJ2-5, with D possibly matching TRBD1 (6 bases). Germline V gives CDR1 SGHRS, CDR2 YFSETQ. V was pared by 2 bases and J by 5 bases, with 10 bases between. This CDR3 has 13 residues. The chain's CDR3 is CASSFEQGETQYF. CDR3 nucleotides: TGCGCCAGCAGCTTTGAACAGGGTGAGACCCAGTACTTC.

The V call is TRBV6-2 or TRBV6-3, the J call TRBJ2-3, with D possibly TRBD2 on 6 matching bases. The CDR3 runs to 14 residues. Trimming stripped 6 bases from V and 5 bases from J, with 15 bases between. CDR1 and CDR2 from the germline V gene are MNHEY and SVGEGT. The CDR3 coding sequence is TGTGCCAGCAGCAAACCGGGAGTGTTAGATACGCAGTATTTT. Amino acid sequence: CASSKPGVLDTQYF.

The chain carries TRBV18 and TRBJ2-1, with 7 bases that match TRBD2. CDR1 is KGHSH and CDR2 is LQKENI in the germline V gene. The CDR3 length is 15 residues. Germline trimming cut 6 bases from V and 2 bases from J; bases unmatched to any gene: 7. The CDR3 loop is CASSPGLAAYNEQFF. The DNA of the CDR3 is TGTGCCAGCTCCCCCGGGCTAGCGGCCTACAATGAGCAGTTCTTC.